The sequence of this T cell receptor (beta chain) was determined in a study of human T cells and chemical hapten exposure (dated by TCRdb to the early 2020s). Concerning the study at large: For sensitization, 2% DPC in acetone was applied to a 2 cm by 2 cm area of upper inner arm skin. Patients additionally received weekly therapeutic DPC doses to the scalp throughout the roughly 25-week study period. Patch testing was performed on the upper back with Finn chambers containing 0.01% DPC, and the patch tests were scored after 6 days according to International Contact Dermatitis Research Group standards. The patient cohort, mostly female, included alopecia areata with under or over 50% scalp involvement, alopecia totalis and alopecia universalis. The libraries were sequenced as a pool, and the TCR yield per sample differed mostly because of small variations in library volumes within the pool. The study tracked peripheral blood TCR repertoire changes in vivo during primary and secondary sensitization to the hapten diphenylcyclopropenone (DPC) in alopecia patients. Blood samples were taken from patients before sensitization (week 0) and then at 2, 6 and about 24 weeks after DPC sensitization. For TCR sequencing, blood came from 25 to 35 alopecia patients at anywhere from one to four time points (pre-sensitization, 2, 6 and 24 weeks).

For CDR1 and CDR2, the germline V gene (reference sequence) lists MNHEY and SMNVEV. Clipping removes 4 bases from V and 0 bases from J, with 6 as the unmatched junction base count. Spanning cysteine to phenylalanine, the CDR3 consists of 18 amino acids. This entry keeps only the CDR3 DNA: 54 bases, framed from base 1. This clonotype was detected a few times. Its recognized antigen is unknown. No per-base quality is available; no much larger clone lies one base away. Receptors were amplified or captured by RACE. Sequencing was carried out with a NextSeq 500. Library preparation attached unique molecular identifiers to individual cDNA molecules for quantitative, reproducible TCR counting. Each blood RNA sample was used to sequence both TCR alpha and TCR beta chains. Processing in the source paper ran as follows. The median number of TCRs per sample was some 100,000, ranging from roughly 23,224 to 690,600. The Decombinator software suite was used to annotate the V, J and CDR3 of the TCR reads. To make PS versus PT1 abundance plots, every sample was subsampled to the same number of TCRs (28,000). Expanded TCRs were defined as absent before sensitization and observed at least eight times at the 2-week time point. In TCRdb, the public reads were trimmed at Q25 with fastp and aligned with MiXCR, with productive beta chains retained. Entries are consolidated by CDR3 protein sequence, retaining the most common genes and DNA. TCRdb's processing, not the authors' own work, is the source of the V and J calls. The sample table records tens of thousands of distinct CDR3 sequences; 14% of these occur just once. The ten largest clones capture 3.5% to 6% of the sample.

The paper's findings and limits, for the study overall: DPC sensitization did not change how many TCRs were above 1 in 1000 frequency, and no evidence was found of alterations in global repertoire structure. After repeated subsampling, changes were observed in the strength of the expansion versus patch-test correlation and in the threshold at which the correlation became significant. Expanded TCRs formed significantly more large CDR3 similarity clusters than pre-sensitization or healthy control sets, consistent with antigen-driven responses. Alopecia, a presumed autoimmune disease, was present in all patients, so the immune response of the patients might differ from that of healthy individuals. Patch test score was positively correlated with the number of PT1 expanded TCRs, with significance at thresholds 8, 16 and 32 but not at 4.

The sample's time point label, in plain terms: pre-sensitization, week 0. Per the publication, the treatment or condition label means: therapeutic diphenylcyclopropenone sensitization with weekly scalp DPC. At every patch-test visit, the blood draw took place before the patch test was put on. Patients were considered eligible if aged 18 to 70, diagnosed with alopecia and deemed suitable for DPC therapy, and patients were excluded if pregnant. Total RNA was isolated from unfractionated whole blood collected in Tempus Blood RNA tubes. The source material was whole blood, sampled in connection with sensitization to the hapten diphenylcyclopropenone (DPC). The chain uses TRBV27 and TRBJ2-2, with TRBD2 matching 12 junction bases. The receptor comes from a woman in her fifties or sixties with alopecia areata. Some clones in this sample may be carry-over from other donors' samples. The nucleotide sequence is TGTGCCAGCAGTTCCTACGGACTAGCGGGACCGAACACCGGGGAGCTGTTTTTT. This encodes CASSSYGLAGPNTGELFF.